This TCR beta chain was sequenced in a study of blood T cell repertoires in COVID-19. In the study overall: Whether acute or convalescent, the COVID-19 samples came from the United States, Italy and Spain. PBMCs, B-cell-depleted T cells, or T cells were the source of the cDNA or gDNA that made up the material.

V lost 9 bases to trimming and J lost 3 bases; unmatched junction nucleotides: 4. From germline, CDR1 is LNHDA and CDR2 SQIVND (reference sequence). The CDR3 sequence is 13 residues long. Authors' methods: The authors estimated nucleated cell counts from reference gene primer amplification. The table came from immunoSEQ multiplex PCR; TCRdb's copy has only in-frame clones and leaves some out. Clone size and V and J calls were adopted from that table, with D and trimming inferred from the DNA. The sample holds 90,000 to 150,000 clones, about 85% seen once. The V call is TRBV19, the J call TRBJ1-4, with TRBD1 identical over 7 bases. This receptor was obtained from an elderly man with acute or convalescent COVID-19. The sample was peripheral blood. CDR3 loop: CASTGASNEKLFF. The CDR3 nucleotides read TGTGCCAGCACAGGGGCCTCTAATGAAAAACTGTTTTTT.